This T cell receptor beta chain derives from a study of shared clonotypes between healthy human individuals. Study results and caveats: Sorted-subset samples were not fully sequenced, rarefaction indicated. Among donors, sharing of clonotypes was expected to be affected by sequencing depth.

Comments on this clone: Antigen: not known.

Genomic DNA (from each subset) was split evenly across several immunoSEQ plates. Libraries were prepared by immunoSEQ multiplex PCR; TCRdb keeps only in-frame clonotypes and omits some of them. Found here are under 2,000,000 clones, approximately 94% of them singletons; the top ten hold 1% to 1.5%. The germline V gene has CDR1 SNHLY and CDR2 FYNNEI. With V trimmed by 3 bases and J by 8 bases, 11 bases remained unmatched. There are 16 residues in the CDR3. CD45RO-negative CD8 cells positively selected for CCR7 made up the naive population, which excluded terminally differentiated effector memory CD45RA+ cells. Recent vaccinations or acute infections were absent in the healthy HIV-negative adult donors.

This clonotype was obtained from a man younger than 35 in good health. The chain has TRBV2 and TRBJ2-1, with 9 bases lining up with TRBD2. The sample was naive CD8+ T cells sorted from blood. The CDR3 sequence is CASSDWREGRGDEQFF. The CDR3 region has the DNA TGTGCCAGCAGTGATTGGCGGGAGGGCCGAGGGGATGAGCAGTTCTTC.